Listed here are 9 T cell receptor beta chains from one sample, sequenced in a study of T cell responses to AZD1222 COVID-19 vaccine. Only in-frame clones appear in the TCRdb table, and some are missing; sequencing was by immunoSEQ multiplex PCR. The table has some 150,000 clones, 75% to 90% seen once. Sequences were derived from peripheral blood, sampled on day 0 of MenACWY control vaccination. The receptors were sampled from an adult in good health.

The gene calls are TRBV28 and TRBJ1-3; weak D call: TRBD1 (6 bases). The CDR3 consists of 15 residues. V lost 3 bases and J 0 bases, leaving 9 bases between the germline ends. In germline, CDR1 is MDHEN, CDR2 SYDVKM. The DNA of the CDR3 is TGTGCCAGCAGTTTTGACAGGCCCTCTGGAAACACCATATATTTT. This translates into CASSFDRPSGNTIYF.

Only a few counts were recorded for this clone. The gene calls are TRBV3-1 (or the pseudogene TRBV3-2) and TRBJ1-1; D call uncertain. Trimming pared 2 bases from V and 0 bases from J, leaving 19 bases between. The CDR3 runs to 18 residues. Germline V gene sequence: CDR1 LGHDT, CDR2 YNNKEL (reference sequence). The CDR3 DNA reads TGTGCCAGCAGCCAAAGGCATCCGATCCCAGAAATGAACACTGAAGCTTTCTTT. Translated, it gives CASSQRHPIPEMNTEAFF.

The rearrangement joins TRBV29-1 to TRBJ1-2; TRBD1 matches at 7 bases. V dropped 4 bases and J dropped 1; count of bases not matched to a gene: 3. Germline CDR1 is SQVTM and CDR2 is ANQGSEA. The CDR3 is 13 amino acids. The CDR3 DNA reads TGCAGCGTTGTAAGACAGGGTAACTATGGCTACACCTTC. Translation gives CSVVRQGNYGYTF.

The genes are TRBV30 and TRBJ2-7; perhaps TRBD1 as D (7 bases). There are 15 residues in the CDR3. V was clipped by 0 bases and J by 5 bases, with 17 bases between them. Germline V gene lookup returns CDR1 GTSNPN and CDR2 SVGIG (reference sequence). The CDR3 spells CAWSVRRDSSHEQYF. CDR3 bases: TGTGCCTGGAGTGTACGGAGGGACAGTAGCCACGAGCAGTACTTC. Based on the CDR3 plus reference TRBV30 and TRBJ2-7, the full variable domain is SQTIHQWPATLVQPVGSPLSLECTVEGTSNPNLYWYRQAAGRGLQLLFYSVGIGQISSEVPQNLSASRPQDRQFILSSKKLLLSDSGFYLCAWSVRRDSSHEQYFGPGTRLTVT.

This chain joins TRBV15 and TRBJ1-2, with D perhaps TRBD1 (5 bases). The CDR3 totals 15 residues. CDR1 and CDR2 (germline): LNHNV, YYDKDF (reference sequence). Trimming stripped 5 bases from V and 4 bases from J, with 17 bases between. CDR3 sequence reads: CATSRGRAGGYGYTF. CDR3 bases: TGTGCCACCAGCCGAGGCAGGGCGGGAGGCTATGGCTACACCTTC. The full variable domain, its missing parts supplied by reference TRBV15 and TRBJ1-2, is DAMVIQNPRYQVTQFGKPVTLSCSQTLNHNVMYWYQQKSSQAPKLLFHYYDKDFNNEADTPDNFQSRRPNTSFCFLDIRSPGLGDTAMYLCATSRGRAGGYGYTFGSGTRLTVV.

The V call is TRBV27, the J call TRBJ2-5, with unresolved D. The V gene lost 6 bases and the J gene lost 7 bases, with 12 bases spanning the gap. There are 12 residues in the CDR3. The germline CDR1 and CDR2 sequences are MNHEY and SMNVEV (reference sequence). CDR3 protein: CASSPRVGTQYF. CDR3 bases: TGTGCCAGCAGCCCCCGGGTAGGGACCCAGTACTTC.

In its sample, this clone was seen once. J is TRBJ2-1 and V is TRBV5-5; the match to TRBD1 covers 8 bases. The V segment lost 1 base and the J segment 6 bases; nucleotides outside the gene matches: 6. The CDR3 sequence is 15 residues long. Germline V gene data show CDR1 as SGHKS and CDR2 as YYEKEE (reference sequence). Here the CDR3 DNA reads TGTGCCAGCAGCTTGTCTAGGACAGGGTTCAATGAGCAGTTCTTC. This sequence encodes CASSLSRTGFNEQFF.

This chain joins TRBV11-2 and TRBJ1-2; D is unclear. The CDR3 is 16 amino acids. Germline-derived CDR1 and CDR2 are SGHAT and FQNNGV. The germline V and J ends were trimmed by 0 bases and 3 bases, with 14 bases remaining between them. CDR3: CASSLEWAGIDYGYTF. For the CDR3, the DNA is TGTGCCAGCAGCTTAGAGTGGGCCGGGATAGACTATGGCTACACCTTC.

This clone was detected a few times. This rearrangement joins TRBV28 to TRBJ2-5; maybe TRBD1 (6 bases). The germline V gene has CDR1 MDHEN and CDR2 SYDVKM. This CDR3 has 14 amino acids. Trimming stripped 5 bases from V and 5 bases from J, with 15 bases between. The CDR3 spells CASSPEGVWETQYF. DNA for the CDR3: TGTGCCAGCAGTCCAGAGGGGGTTTGGGAGACCCAGTACTTC.